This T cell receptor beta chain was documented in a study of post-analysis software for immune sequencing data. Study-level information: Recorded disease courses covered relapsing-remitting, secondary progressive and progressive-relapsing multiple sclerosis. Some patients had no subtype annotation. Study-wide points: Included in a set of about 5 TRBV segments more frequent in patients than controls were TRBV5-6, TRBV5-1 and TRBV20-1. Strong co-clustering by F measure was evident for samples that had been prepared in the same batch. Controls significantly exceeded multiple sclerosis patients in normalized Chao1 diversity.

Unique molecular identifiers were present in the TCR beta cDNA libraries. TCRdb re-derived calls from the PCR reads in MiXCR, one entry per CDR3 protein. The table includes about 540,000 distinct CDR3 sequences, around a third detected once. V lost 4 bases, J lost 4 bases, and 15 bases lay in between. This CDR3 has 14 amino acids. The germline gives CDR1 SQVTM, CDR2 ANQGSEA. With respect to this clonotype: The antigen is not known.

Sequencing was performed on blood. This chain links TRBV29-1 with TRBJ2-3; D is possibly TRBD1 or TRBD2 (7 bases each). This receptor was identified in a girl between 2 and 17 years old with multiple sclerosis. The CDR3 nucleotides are TGCAGCGTTGTAGGGGGCGCGGGGGCAGATACGCAGTATTTT. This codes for CSVVGGAGADTQYF.